The rows below give T cell receptor beta chains drawn from one sample of a study of cytomegalovirus exposure and HLA in healthy donors. Repertoires were generated with immunoSEQ multiplex PCR, while TCRdb's copy carries only in-frame clones and drops some. This table has about 130,000 clones, 79% appearing once. Sequencing was carried out using PBMCs. All receptors come from a man in his forties in good health and CMV-seropositive. Both conserved end residues are part of each CDR3. The order of the fields is V gene, CDR3 length, J gene, clone size, D gene, CDR3 protein, CDR3 DNA. D genes are given only for firm matches. Rows may omit the clone size; those that give it use once, few, many or a size class.

V: TRBV5-6
length: 16
J: TRBJ1-4
size: -
D: TRBD1
CDR3: CASSTGTGATNEKLFF
DNA: TGTGCCAGCAGCACAGGGACAGGCGCAACTAATGAAAAACTGTTTTTT

V: TRBV7-8
length: 14
J: TRBJ2-5
size: -
D: -
CDR3: CASSPGLQEETQYF
DNA: TGTGCCAGCAGCCCGGGACTCCAGGAAGAGACCCAGTACTTC

V: TRBV5-1
length: 17
J: TRBJ2-7
size: -
D: TRBD2
CDR3: CASSPWIGTSRLHEQYF
DNA: TGCGCCAGCAGCCCTTGGATAGGGACTAGTCGGCTCCACGAGCAGTACTTC

V: TRBV5-8
length: 15
J: TRBJ2-2
size: few
D: TRBD2
CDR3: CASSRLAGDTGELFF
DNA: TGTGCCAGCAGCCGACTAGCGGGAGATACCGGGGAGCTGTTTTTT

V: TRBV6-5
length: 12
J: TRBJ1-1
size: -
D: -
CDR3: CASSYRGGEAFF
DNA: TGTGCCAGCAGTTACCGAGGAGGGGAAGCTTTCTTT

V: TRBV9
length: 16
J: TRBJ1-6
size: -
D: -
CDR3: CASSVALSSYNSPLHF
DNA: TGTGCCAGCAGCGTAGCTCTGAGCTCCTATAATTCACCCCTCCACTTT

V: TRBV6-1
length: 12
J: TRBJ2-1
size: -
D: -
CDR3: CASSENGGEQFF
DNA: TGTGCCAGCAGTGAGAACGGGGGTGAGCAGTTCTTC

V: TRBV6-1
length: 15
J: TRBJ1-4
size: -
D: -
CDR3: CASSEMAGTNEKLFF
DNA: TGTGCCAGCAGTGAAATGGCGGGAACCAATGAAAAACTATTTTTT

V: TRBV5-4
length: 16
J: TRBJ2-1
size: -
D: TRBD2
CDR3: CASSLGGGGSWNEQFF
DNA: TGTGCCAGCAGCTTGGGTGGAGGCGGGAGCTGGAATGAGCAGTTCTTC

V: TRBV10-3
length: 13
J: TRBJ1-4
size: -
D: -
CDR3: CATARFPDEKLFF
DNA: TGTGCCACGGCGAGGTTCCCCGATGAAAAACTGTTTTTT

V: TRBV18
length: 17
J: TRBJ1-2
size: -
D: TRBD1
CDR3: CASSPTGQGAISYGYTF
DNA: TGTGCCAGCTCACCAACCGGACAGGGGGCGATCAGCTATGGCTACACCTTC

V: TRBV23-1
length: 15
J: TRBJ1-5
size: -
D: -
CDR3: CASSQSRGSNQPQHF
DNA: TGCGCCAGCAGTCAATCTAGGGGTAGCAATCAGCCCCAGCATTTT

V: TRBV18
length: 15
J: TRBJ1-6
size: -
D: TRBD1
CDR3: CASSPWTGRDSPLHF
DNA: TGTGCCAGCTCACCTTGGACAGGGAGGGATTCACCCCTCCACTTT

V: TRBV7-8
length: 15
J: TRBJ2-1
size: -
D: TRBD1
CDR3: CASSRGTAPGDEQFF
DNA: TGTGCCAGCAGCCGAGGGACAGCACCTGGGGATGAGCAGTTCTTC

V: TRBV28
length: 16
J: TRBJ2-2
size: -
D: -
CDR3: CASKALSGWETGELFF
DNA: TGTGCCAGCAAAGCCTTGAGCGGGTGGGAAACCGGGGAGCTGTTTTTT

V: TRBV18
length: 15
J: TRBJ2-7
size: -
D: -
CDR3: CASSPRVEREIEQYF
DNA: TGTGCCAGCTCACCACGCGTCGAAAGGGAGATCGAGCAGTACTTC

V: TRBV27
length: 18
J: TRBJ2-3
size: -
D: TRBD2
CDR3: CASSGTSGRWASTDTQYF
DNA: TGTGCCAGCAGTGGGACTAGCGGGAGGTGGGCTAGCACAGATACGCAGTATTTT

V: TRBV5-6
length: 17
J: TRBJ2-3
size: -
D: TRBD1
CDR3: CASSLGYRGEWTDTQYF
DNA: TGTGCCAGCAGCTTGGGGTACAGGGGGGAGTGGACAGATACGCAGTATTTT

V: TRBV12-5
length: 16
J: TRBJ2-5
size: -
D: -
CDR3: CASGLIPGGSSIQQYF
DNA: TGTGCTAGTGGTTTGATCCCAGGGGGGAGTTCCATTCAGCAGTACTTC

V: TRBV7-3
length: 15
J: TRBJ2-2
size: -
D: TRBD1
CDR3: CASSSGQGSTGELFF
DNA: TGTGCCAGCAGCTCTGGACAGGGGTCCACCGGGGAGCTGTTTTTT

V: TRBV6-6
length: 14
J: TRBJ1-6
size: once
D: -
CDR3: CASSYRGGNSPLHF
DNA: TGTGCCAGCAGTTACAGGGGCGGTAATTCACCCCTCCACTTT

V: TRBV10-3
length: 15
J: TRBJ2-5
size: -
D: -
CDR3: CAISESGLYQETQYF
DNA: TGTGCCATCAGTGAGTCGGGGCTATACCAAGAGACCCAGTACTTC

V: TRBV5-1
length: 13
J: TRBJ1-5
size: -
D: -
CDR3: CASSIGGKEPQHF
DNA: TGCGCCAGCAGCATCGGGGGTAAGGAGCCCCAGCATTTT

V: TRBV5-1
length: 13
J: TRBJ1-1
size: -
D: TRBD1
CDR3: CASSLSRDRVAFF
DNA: TGCGCCAGCAGCTTGAGTAGAGACAGGGTTGCTTTCTTT

V: TRBV5-1
length: 19
J: TRBJ2-1
size: once
D: -
CDR3: CASSRDGRGVMSSYNEQFF
DNA: TGCGCCAGCAGCCGAGACGGACGCGGGGTGATGAGCTCCTACAATGAGCAGTTCTTC

V: TRBV6-1
length: 14
J: TRBJ1-1
size: few
D: -
CDR3: CASSFSRGNTEAFF
DNA: TGTGCCAGCAGTTTCTCTCGAGGGAACACTGAAGCTTTCTTT

V: TRBV10-3
length: 17
J: TRBJ2-3
size: -
D: TRBD1
CDR3: CAISESGQGRSTDTQYF
DNA: TGTGCCATCAGTGAGTCGGGACAGGGGAGGTCCACAGATACGCAGTATTTT

V: TRBV7-6
length: 15
J: TRBJ2-3
size: -
D: TRBD1
CDR3: CASSFSTGSTDTQYF
DNA: TGTGCCAGCAGCTTTTCGACAGGGAGCACAGATACGCAGTATTTT

V: TRBV14
length: 16
J: TRBJ2-7
size: -
D: -
CDR3: CASSQDYPLLSHEQYF
DNA: TGTGCCAGCAGCCAAGATTACCCGCTATTGAGCCACGAGCAGTACTTC

V: TRBV7-6
length: 13
J: TRBJ2-3
size: -
D: TRBD1
CDR3: CASSSGTGIGQYF
DNA: TGTGCCAGCAGTTCCGGGACAGGGATTGGGCAGTATTTT

V: TRBV9
length: 15
J: TRBJ2-1
size: -
D: TRBD1
CDR3: CASSVEGQGHNEQFF
DNA: TGTGCCAGCAGCGTAGAGGGACAGGGGCACAATGAGCAGTTCTTC

V: TRBV6-4
length: 16
J: TRBJ2-1
size: -
D: TRBD2
CDR3: CASSILAGRSYNEQFF
DNA: TGTGCCAGCAGTATCCTAGCGGGACGCTCCTACAATGAGCAGTTCTTC

V: TRBV27
length: 17
J: TRBJ2-2
size: -
D: TRBD2
CDR3: CASSLLLAGVYAGELFF
DNA: TGTGCCAGCAGTTTACTACTAGCGGGAGTATATGCCGGGGAGCTGTTTTTT

V: TRBV19
length: 11
J: TRBJ2-5
size: -
D: -
CDR3: CASSGVETQYF
DNA: TGTGCCAGTAGTGGAGTTGAGACCCAGTACTTC

V: TRBV6-1
length: 13
J: TRBJ2-3
size: -
D: TRBD1
CDR3: CASRGTGGDTQYF
DNA: TGTGCCAGCAGGGGGACAGGAGGGGATACGCAGTATTTT

V: TRBV30
length: 14
J: TRBJ2-5
size: -
D: -
CDR3: CAWRTGRGYETQYF
DNA: TGTGCCTGGAGGACAGGAAGGGGGTATGAGACCCAGTACTTC

V: TRBV6-6
length: 15
J: TRBJ2-3
size: once
D: -
CDR3: CASSYYGASTDTQYF
DNA: TGTGCCAGCAGTTATTACGGAGCTAGCACAGATACGCAGTATTTT

V: TRBV19
length: 15
J: TRBJ2-5
size: -
D: TRBD2
CDR3: CASSTQRDGEETQYF
DNA: TGTGCCAGTAGTACCCAGCGGGACGGGGAAGAGACCCAGTACTTC

V: TRBV12-5
length: 16
J: TRBJ2-1
size: few
D: -
CDR3: CASGSRGDRPYNEQFF
DNA: TGTGCTAGTGGTTCCCGGGGGGACAGGCCCTACAATGAGCAGTTCTTC

V: TRBV29-1
length: 14
J: TRBJ1-2
size: -
D: -
CDR3: CSVLKTGSGYGYTF
DNA: TGCAGCGTCCTCAAAACAGGGAGCGGCTATGGCTACACCTTC

V: TRBV9
length: 14
J: TRBJ1-1
size: -
D: -
CDR3: CASSVDRVNTEAFF
DNA: TGTGCCAGCAGCGTAGACAGGGTGAACACTGAAGCTTTCTTT

V: TRBV23-1
length: 17
J: TRBJ1-5
size: -
D: TRBD1
CDR3: CASAGQGMYRERQPQHF
DNA: TGCGCCAGCGCCGGACAGGGAATGTATAGGGAACGTCAGCCCCAGCATTTT